This entry features one T cell receptor beta chain sequence. Antigen unknown. Germline V gene lookup returns CDR1 MDHEN and CDR2 SYDVKM. With 8 bases clipped from V and 0 bases from J, the junction kept 7 bases outside the gene matches. The CDR3 has 15 residues. This sample is part of a study of T-cell reconstitution after alpha-beta-depleted transplantation in children. TCRbeta library preparation incorporated unique molecular identifiers. TCRdb analysed the PCR reads with MiXCR anew, one entry per CDR3 protein. Found here are approximately 350,000 distinct CDR3 sequences, 15% to 20% of them singletons; the top ten hold just over 40%. Study findings and constraints: From newly produced T cells came most of the T-cell counts and diversity one year after transplant.

V is TRBV28 and J is TRBJ1-2; 9 bases agree with TRBD1. The material was PBMCs, mostly from graft donor cells, obtained 360 days after TCRalphabeta/CD19-depleted stem cell transplant. The receptor comes from a male patient between 2 and 10 years old who had a stem cell transplant for acute lymphoblastic leukemia, so the T cells may come from the graft donor. DNA of the CDR3: TGTGCCAGCTCGGTTGGGACAGGGTCTAACTATGGCTACACCTTC. Protein product: CASSVGTGSNYGYTF.